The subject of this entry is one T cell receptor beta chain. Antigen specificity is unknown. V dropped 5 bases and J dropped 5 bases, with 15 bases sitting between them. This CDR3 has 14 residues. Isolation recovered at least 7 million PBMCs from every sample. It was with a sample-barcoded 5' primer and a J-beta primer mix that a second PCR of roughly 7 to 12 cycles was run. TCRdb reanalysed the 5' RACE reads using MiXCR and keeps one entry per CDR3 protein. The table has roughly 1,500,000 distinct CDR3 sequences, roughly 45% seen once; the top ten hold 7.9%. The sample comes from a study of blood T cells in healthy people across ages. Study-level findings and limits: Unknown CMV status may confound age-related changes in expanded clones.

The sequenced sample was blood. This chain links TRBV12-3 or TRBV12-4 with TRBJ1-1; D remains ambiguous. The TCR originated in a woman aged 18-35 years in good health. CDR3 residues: CASSPTGGRTEAFF. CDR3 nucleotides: TGTGCCAGCAGTCCCACGGGAGGGAGGACTGAAGCTTTCTTT.